Reported below is one T cell receptor beta chain. These data come from a study of blood T cell repertoires in COVID-19. Study background: Material from acute and convalescent COVID-19 was sourced from the United States, Italy and Spain. Sources were T cells, B-cell-depleted T cells, or PBMCs; the material itself was cDNA or gDNA.

The CDR3 contains 15 residues. The germline CDR1 and CDR2 sequences are SGDLS and YYNGEE. The V and J ends lost 0 bases and 12 bases respectively, with 16 bases between them. Profiling relied on immunoSEQ multiplex PCR, and the TCRdb table lists in-frame clones only, not all of them. Among 150,000 to 200,000 clones listed, roughly 88% were seen once. Resolution of symptoms, clearance, or two negative PCRs was present in recovered Cohort 3 donors. The rearrangement uses TRBV9 and TRBJ1-6; tentative D call: TRBD1 (6 bases). This sequence was found in a woman between 18 and 29 years old who had recovered from COVID-19. Sequenced sample: PBMCs or T cells enriched from blood (not recorded which). DNA of the CDR3: TGTGCCAGCAGCGTAGACGGGGGGCGGCTGGGACCCCTCCACTTT. Residues: CASSVDGGRLGPLHF.